This TCR beta chain comes out of a study of OX40 agonist ivuxolimab in advanced cancers. About the study: Treatment received earlier with anti-PD-1, anti-PD-L1 or anti-CTLA-4 agents was allowed, and approximately 44% had some. Three patients got partial responses; one had hepatocellular carcinoma and two had cutaneous melanoma.

The table lists this clone with a few counts. Clones were sequenced by immunoSEQ multiplex PCR, and TCRdb holds only the in-frame ones, with some missing. The sample lists about 150,000 clones; 93% were seen once. The V end was cut by 6 bases, the J end by 0 bases, with 12 bases between. The CDR3 loop spans 15 amino acids. Germline V gives CDR1 SGHAT, CDR2 FQNNGV. The chain couples TRBV11-2 to TRBJ1-5, with D possibly TRBD1 on 6 matching bases. The input for sequencing was CD4+ or CD8+ T cells sorted from blood, taken in a trial of the OX40 agonist ivuxolimab. The sequence came from an adult with an advanced solid tumor such as melanoma, head and neck, liver or kidney cancer. CDR3 amino acids: CASSPGTYSNQPQHF. The CDR3 coding sequence is TGTGCCAGCAGTCCAGGGACATATAGCAATCAGCCCCAGCATTTT.